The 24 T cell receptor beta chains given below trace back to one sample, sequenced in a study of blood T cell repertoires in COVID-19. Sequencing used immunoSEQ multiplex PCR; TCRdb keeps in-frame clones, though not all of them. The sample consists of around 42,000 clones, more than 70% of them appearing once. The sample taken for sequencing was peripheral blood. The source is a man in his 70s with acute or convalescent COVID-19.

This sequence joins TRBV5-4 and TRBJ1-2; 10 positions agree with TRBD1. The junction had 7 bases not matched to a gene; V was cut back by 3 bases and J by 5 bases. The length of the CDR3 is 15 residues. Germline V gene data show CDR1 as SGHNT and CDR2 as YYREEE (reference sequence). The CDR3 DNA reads TGTGCCAGCAGCTACCCGACAGGGGGCGAGTATGGCTACACCTTC. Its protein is CASSYPTGGEYGYTF.

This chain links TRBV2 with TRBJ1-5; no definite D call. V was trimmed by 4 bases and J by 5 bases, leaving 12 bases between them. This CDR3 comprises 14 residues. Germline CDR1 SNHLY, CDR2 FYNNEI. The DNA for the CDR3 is TGTGCCAGCAGTGGGACTACGAGGGATCAGCCCCAGCATTTT. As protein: CASSGTTRDQPQHF.

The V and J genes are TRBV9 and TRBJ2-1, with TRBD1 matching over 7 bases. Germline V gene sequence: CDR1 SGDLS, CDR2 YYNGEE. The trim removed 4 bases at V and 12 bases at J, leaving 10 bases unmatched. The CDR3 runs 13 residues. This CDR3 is CASSLGQDGVQFF. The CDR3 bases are TGTGCCAGCAGCCTCGGACAGGATGGAGTGCAGTTCTTC.

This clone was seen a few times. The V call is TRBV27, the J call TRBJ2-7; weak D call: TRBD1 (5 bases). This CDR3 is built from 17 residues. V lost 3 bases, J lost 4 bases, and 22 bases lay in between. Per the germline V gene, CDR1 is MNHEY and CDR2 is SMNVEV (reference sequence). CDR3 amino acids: CASSLPHFSQGRYEQYF. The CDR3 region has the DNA TGTGCCAGCAGTTTGCCTCACTTTTCTCAGGGTCGGTACGAGCAGTACTTC.

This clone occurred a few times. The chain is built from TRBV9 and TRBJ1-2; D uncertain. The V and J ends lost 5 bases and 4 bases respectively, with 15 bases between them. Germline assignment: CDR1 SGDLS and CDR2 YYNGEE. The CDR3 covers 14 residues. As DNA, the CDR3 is TGTGCCAGCAGTGACCCGCGCGGTAGCTATGGCTACACCTTC. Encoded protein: CASSDPRGSYGYTF.

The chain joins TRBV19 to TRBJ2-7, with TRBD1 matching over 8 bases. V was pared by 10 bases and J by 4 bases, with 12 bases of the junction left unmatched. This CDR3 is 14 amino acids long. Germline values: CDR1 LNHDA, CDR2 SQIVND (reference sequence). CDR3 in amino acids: CATSRAGGMYEQYF. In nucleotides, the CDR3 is TGTGCCACCTCCCGGGCAGGGGGCATGTACGAGCAGTACTTC.

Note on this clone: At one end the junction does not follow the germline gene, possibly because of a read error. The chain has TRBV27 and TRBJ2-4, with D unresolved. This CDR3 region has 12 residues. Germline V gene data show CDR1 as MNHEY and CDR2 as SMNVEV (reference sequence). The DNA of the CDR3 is TGTGCCAGCAGCCGAGCCTTCCAGGCTTCGCACTTC. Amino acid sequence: CASSRAFQASHF.

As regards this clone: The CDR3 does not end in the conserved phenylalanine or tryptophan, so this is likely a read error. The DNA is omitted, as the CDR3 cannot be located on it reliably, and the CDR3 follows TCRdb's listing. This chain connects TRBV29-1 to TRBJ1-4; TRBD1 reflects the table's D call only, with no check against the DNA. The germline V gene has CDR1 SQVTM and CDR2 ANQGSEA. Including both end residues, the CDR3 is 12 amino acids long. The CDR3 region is CSVEGDGQFIFH.

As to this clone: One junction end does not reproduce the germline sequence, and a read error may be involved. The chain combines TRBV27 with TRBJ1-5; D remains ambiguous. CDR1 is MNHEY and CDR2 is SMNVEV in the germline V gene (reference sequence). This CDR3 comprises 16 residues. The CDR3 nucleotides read TGTGCCAGCACTTTATCGGGGAGCCATAGCAATCAGCCCCAGCATTTT. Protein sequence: CASTLSGSHSNQPQHF.

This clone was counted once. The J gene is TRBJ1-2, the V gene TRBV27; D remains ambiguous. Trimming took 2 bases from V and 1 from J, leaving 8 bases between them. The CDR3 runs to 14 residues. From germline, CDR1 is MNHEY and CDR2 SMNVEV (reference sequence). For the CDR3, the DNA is TGTGCCAGCAGTTTAGGAGGATTTAACTATGGCTACACCTTC. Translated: CASSLGGFNYGYTF.

CDR3 nucleotide sequence: TGTGCCAGTAGTAGAAACAGGGGGAACGGTCAGCCCCAGCATTTT. Protein product: CASSRNRGNGQPQHF. The genes are TRBV19 and TRBJ1-5; 8 positions agree with TRBD1. The germline V gene encodes CDR1 LNHDA and CDR2 SQIVND (reference sequence). CDR3 size: 15 residues. V was clipped by 4 bases and J by 6 bases; unmatched bases: 8.

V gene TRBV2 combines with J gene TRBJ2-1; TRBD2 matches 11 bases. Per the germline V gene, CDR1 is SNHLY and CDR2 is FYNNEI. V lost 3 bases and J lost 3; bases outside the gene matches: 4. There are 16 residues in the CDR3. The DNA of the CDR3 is TGTGCCAGCAGTGATACTAGCGGGAGTAGCTACAATGAGCAGTTCTTC. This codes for CASSDTSGSSYNEQFF.

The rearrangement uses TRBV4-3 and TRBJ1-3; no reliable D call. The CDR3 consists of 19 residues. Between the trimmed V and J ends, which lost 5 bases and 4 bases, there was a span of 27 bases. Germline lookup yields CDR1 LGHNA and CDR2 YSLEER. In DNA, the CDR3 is TGCGCCAGCAGCTTTAATCCAGTCAGGAATCTCGGAGGAGGAAACACCATATATTTT. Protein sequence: CASSFNPVRNLGGGNTIYF.

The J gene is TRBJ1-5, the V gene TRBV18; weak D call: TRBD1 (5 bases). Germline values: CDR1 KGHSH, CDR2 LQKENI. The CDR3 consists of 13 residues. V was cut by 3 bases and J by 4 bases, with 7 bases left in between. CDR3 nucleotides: TGTGCCAGCTCACCGGACAAGAATCAGCCCCAGCATTTT. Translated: CASSPDKNQPQHF.

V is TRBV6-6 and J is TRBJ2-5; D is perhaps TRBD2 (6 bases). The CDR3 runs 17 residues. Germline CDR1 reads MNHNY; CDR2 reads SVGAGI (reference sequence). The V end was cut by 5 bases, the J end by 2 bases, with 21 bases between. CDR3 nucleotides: TGTGCCAGCAGTCCCGGGGTAGCGGAGGTTCAACAAGAGACCCAGTACTTC. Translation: CASSPGVAEVQQETQYF.

In nucleotides, the CDR3 is TGTGCCAGCAGCCCGGGACTAGCTCTAGAGACCCAGTACTTC. Its protein is CASSPGLALETQYF. The chain couples TRBV14 to TRBJ2-5; TRBD2 matches 9 bases. The length of the CDR3 is 14 residues. V was pared by 4 bases and J by 4 bases, with 4 bases of the junction left unmatched. From germline, CDR1 is SGHDN and CDR2 FVKESK.

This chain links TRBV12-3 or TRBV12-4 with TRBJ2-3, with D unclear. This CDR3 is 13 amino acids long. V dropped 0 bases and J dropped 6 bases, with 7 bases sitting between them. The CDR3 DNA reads TGTGCCAGCAGTTTAGCGCGATTGGATACGCAGTATTTT. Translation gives CASSLARLDTQYF.

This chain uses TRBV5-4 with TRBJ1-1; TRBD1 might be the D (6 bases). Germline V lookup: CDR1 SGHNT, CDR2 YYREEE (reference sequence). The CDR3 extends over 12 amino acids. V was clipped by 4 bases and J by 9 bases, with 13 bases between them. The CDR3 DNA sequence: TGTGCCAGCAGCGGCGGACAGAGGAAAGCTTTCTTT. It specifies CASSGGQRKAFF.

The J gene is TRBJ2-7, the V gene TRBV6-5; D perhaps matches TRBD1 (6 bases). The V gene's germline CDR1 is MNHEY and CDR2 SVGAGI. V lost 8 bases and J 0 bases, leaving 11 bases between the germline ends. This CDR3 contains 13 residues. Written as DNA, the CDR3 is TGTGCCAGCTCGGACAGTTTCTCCTACGAGCAGTACTTC. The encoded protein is CASSDSFSYEQYF.

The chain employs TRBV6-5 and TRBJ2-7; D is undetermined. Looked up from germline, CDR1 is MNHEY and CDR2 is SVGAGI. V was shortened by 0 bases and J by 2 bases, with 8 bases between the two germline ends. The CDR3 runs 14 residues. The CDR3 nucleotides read TGTGCCAGCAGTTACTCCATCGACACCTACGAGCAGTACTTC. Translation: CASSYSIDTYEQYF.

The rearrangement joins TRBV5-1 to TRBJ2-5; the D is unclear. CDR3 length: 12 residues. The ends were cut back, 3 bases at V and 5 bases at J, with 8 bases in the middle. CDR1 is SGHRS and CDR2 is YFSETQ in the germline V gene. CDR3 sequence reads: CASSSVMETQYF. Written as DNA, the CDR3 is TGCGCCAGCAGCTCCGTAATGGAGACCCAGTACTTC.

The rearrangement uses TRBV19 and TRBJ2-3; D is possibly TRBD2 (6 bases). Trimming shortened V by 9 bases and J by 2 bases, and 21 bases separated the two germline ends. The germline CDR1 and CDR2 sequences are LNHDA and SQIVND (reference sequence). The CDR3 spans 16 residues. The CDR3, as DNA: TGTGCCAGCTCCGGGAGCTCACACCCATCCACAGATACGCAGTATTTT. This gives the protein CASSGSSHPSTDTQYF.

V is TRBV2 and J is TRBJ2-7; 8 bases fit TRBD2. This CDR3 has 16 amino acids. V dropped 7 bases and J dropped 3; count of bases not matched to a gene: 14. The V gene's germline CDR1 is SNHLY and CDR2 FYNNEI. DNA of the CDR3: TGTGCCAGCATACTAGCGGAAACTACGCGGGGCTACGAGCAGTACTTC. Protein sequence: CASILAETTRGYEQYF.

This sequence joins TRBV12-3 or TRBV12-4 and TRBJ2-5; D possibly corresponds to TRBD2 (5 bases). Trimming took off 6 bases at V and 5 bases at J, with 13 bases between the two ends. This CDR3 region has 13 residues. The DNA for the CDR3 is TGTGCCAGCAGCTTACTGGAGCGGGAGACCCAGTACTTC. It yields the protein CASSLLERETQYF.